These 9 T cell receptor beta chains share one sample of origin, sequenced in a study of T cell responses to AZD1222 COVID-19 vaccine. TCRdb keeps only in-frame clones here, not all; method: immunoSEQ multiplex PCR. The top ten hold 1.1% of the sample, which has approximately 46,000 clones, roughly 90% seen once. Sequencing was performed on peripheral blood, taken 28 days after the second AZD1222 dose. The receptors shown here come from an adult who received the AZD1222 COVID-19 vaccine.

This chain joins TRBV11-2 and TRBJ2-2, with D perhaps being TRBD1 or TRBD2 (5 bases each). V was pared by 4 bases and J by 2 bases, with 11 bases between. The CDR3 covers 15 residues. The germline gives CDR1 SGHAT, CDR2 FQNNGV. In nucleotides, the CDR3 is TGTGCCAGCAGCTCGGGACCGACTAACACCGGGGAGCTGTTTTTT. Translated: CASSSGPTNTGELFF.

This chain uses TRBV3-1 (or the pseudogene TRBV3-2) with TRBJ2-7; TRBD1 aligns across 12 bases. The germline V gene has CDR1 LGHDT and CDR2 YNNKEL (reference sequence). Trimming cost V 4 bases and J 3 bases; bases outside gene matches: 7. The CDR3 runs 16 residues. CDR3 loop: CASSLAGTGGVYEQYF. The CDR3 nucleotides read TGTGCCAGCAGCCTGGCCGGGACAGGGGGCGTCTACGAGCAGTACTTC.

V and J are TRBV10-2 and TRBJ2-4; the D gene is possibly TRBD1 (6 bases). Trimming pared 7 bases from V and 0 bases from J, leaving 16 bases between. CDR1 WSHSY and CDR2 SAAADI come from the germline V gene. The CDR3 totals 16 residues. The CDR3 region has the DNA TGCGCCAGCAATCCGACAGGCATAATAGCCAAAAACATTCAGTACTTC. This gives the protein CASNPTGIIAKNIQYF.

This chain uses TRBV7-8 with TRBJ1-5; 7 nucleotides match TRBD1. CDR3 length: 18 residues. With 5 bases clipped from V and 0 bases from J, the junction kept 13 bases outside the gene matches. Germline CDR1 is SGHVS and CDR2 is FQNEAQ. The DNA for the CDR3 is TGTGCCAGCAGCCTGCCGCCAGGGGGAGGCTATAGCAATCAGCCCCAGCATTTT. Translation gives CASSLPPGGGYSNQPQHF.

A single count supports this clone. The chain combines TRBV19 with TRBJ2-3, with 9 bases fitting TRBD2. CDR3 length equals 16 residues. V shed 5 bases and J 2 bases; nucleotides not matched to a gene: 8. Germline lookup yields CDR1 LNHDA and CDR2 SQIVND (reference sequence). CDR3 amino acids: CASSPRLAVITDTQYF. In nucleotides, the CDR3 is TGTGCCAGTAGTCCACGACTAGCGGTTATCACAGATACGCAGTATTTT.

This sequence joins TRBV10-3 and TRBJ1-5; D call uncertain. The CDR3 length is 16 residues. Germline CDR1 is ENHRY and CDR2 is SYGVKD. Trimming took 6 bases from V and 0 from J, leaving 15 bases between them. CDR3: CAIRDPSSVSNQPQHF. The CDR3 nucleotides read TGTGCCATCAGAGACCCCTCCAGCGTTAGCAATCAGCCCCAGCATTTT.

The CDR3, as DNA: TGTGCCAGTAGCTTGGGAGGGGACGGCAATCAGCCCCAGCATTTT. Translation: CASSLGGDGNQPQHF. This chain links TRBV19 with TRBJ1-5; D may be TRBD1 (5 bases). CDR1 and CDR2 (germline): LNHDA, SQIVND (reference sequence). The CDR3 sequence is 15 residues long. V lost 6 bases and J lost 2, with 14 bases in between.

V and J are TRBV28 and TRBJ1-1; TRBD1 is a possible D gene (5 bases). The CDR3 extends over 13 amino acids. Trimming removed 3 bases from V and 6 bases from J, with 11 bases in between. Germline values: CDR1 MDHEN, CDR2 SYDVKM. The CDR3 is CASSFPPGAEAFF. The CDR3 bases are TGTGCCAGCAGTTTTCCCCCGGGGGCTGAAGCTTTCTTT.

Written as DNA, the CDR3 is TGTGCCAGCAGCTTAGGCAGGGTCGGCACTGAAGCTTTCTTT. Protein product: CASSLGRVGTEAFF. The rearrangement links TRBV7-2 to TRBJ1-1; D might be TRBD1 (5 bases). From germline, CDR1 is SGHTA and CDR2 FQGNSA. CDR3 size: 14 residues. Trimming left V 1 base short and J 4 bases short, with 10 bases between.